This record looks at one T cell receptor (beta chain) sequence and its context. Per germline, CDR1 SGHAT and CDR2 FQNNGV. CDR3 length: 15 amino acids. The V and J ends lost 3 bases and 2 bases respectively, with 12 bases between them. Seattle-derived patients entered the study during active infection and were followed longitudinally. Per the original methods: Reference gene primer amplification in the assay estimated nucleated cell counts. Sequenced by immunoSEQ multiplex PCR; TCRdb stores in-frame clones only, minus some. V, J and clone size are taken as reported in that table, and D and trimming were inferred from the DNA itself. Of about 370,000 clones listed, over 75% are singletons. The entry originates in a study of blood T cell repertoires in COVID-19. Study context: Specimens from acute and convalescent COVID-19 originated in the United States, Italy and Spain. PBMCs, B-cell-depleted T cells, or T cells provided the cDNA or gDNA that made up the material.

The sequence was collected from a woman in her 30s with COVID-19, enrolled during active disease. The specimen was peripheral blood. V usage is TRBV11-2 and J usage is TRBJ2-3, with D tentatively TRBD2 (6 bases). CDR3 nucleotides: TGTGCCAGCAGCTTTGGAGGGTTACACACAGATACGCAGTATTTT. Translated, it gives CASSFGGLHTDTQYF.